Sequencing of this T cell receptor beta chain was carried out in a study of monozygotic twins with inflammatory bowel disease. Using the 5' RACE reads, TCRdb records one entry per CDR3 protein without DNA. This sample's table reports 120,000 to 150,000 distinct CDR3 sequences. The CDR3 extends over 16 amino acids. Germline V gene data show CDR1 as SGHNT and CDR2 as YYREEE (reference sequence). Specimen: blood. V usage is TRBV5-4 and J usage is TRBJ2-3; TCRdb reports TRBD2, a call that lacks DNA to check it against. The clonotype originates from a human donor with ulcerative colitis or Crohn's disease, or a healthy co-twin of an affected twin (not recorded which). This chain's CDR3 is CASSLGLAGRTDTQYF.